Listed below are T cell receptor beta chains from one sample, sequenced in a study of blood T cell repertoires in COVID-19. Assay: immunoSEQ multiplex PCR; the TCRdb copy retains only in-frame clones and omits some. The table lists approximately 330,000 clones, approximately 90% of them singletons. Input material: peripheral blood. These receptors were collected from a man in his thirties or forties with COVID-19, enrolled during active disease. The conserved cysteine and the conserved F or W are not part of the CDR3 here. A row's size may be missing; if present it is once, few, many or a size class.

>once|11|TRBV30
ACSQGSVGQQY
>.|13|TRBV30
AWNLGRTTLQPQH
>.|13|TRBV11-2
ASTSGLANTGELF
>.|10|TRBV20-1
SASLQGYEQY
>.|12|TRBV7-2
ASSLTAGDTEAF
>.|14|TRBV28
ASSFGGTAGYNEQF
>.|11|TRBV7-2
ASSLEGLGGYT
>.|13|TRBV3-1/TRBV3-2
ASSHRARAKNIQY
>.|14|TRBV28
ASSPRTGHPHSPLH
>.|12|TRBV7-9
ASSNSPGGYGYT
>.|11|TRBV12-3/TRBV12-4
ASSPGGARGYT
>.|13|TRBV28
ASSLSQGQNTEAF
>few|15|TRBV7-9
ASSLEEGRGTNYGYT
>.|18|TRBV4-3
ASSQDWSGGIQGNTGELF
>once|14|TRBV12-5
ASGFYPGTSTDTQY
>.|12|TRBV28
ASSEYFSGSEQY
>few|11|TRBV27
ASSLQGYNEQF
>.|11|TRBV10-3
TIGDRVEETQY
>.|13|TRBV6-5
ASSPSVTNSYEQY
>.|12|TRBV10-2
ASSPGASGNTIY
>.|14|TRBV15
ATSSSLAGIYNEQF
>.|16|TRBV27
ASSTRTSGSSGANVLT
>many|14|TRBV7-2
ASSLVSGLASNEQF
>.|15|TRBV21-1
ASTPSNRGNRDQPQH
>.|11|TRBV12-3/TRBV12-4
ASSQTGGAEAF
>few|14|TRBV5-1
ASSLGAGLASNEQF
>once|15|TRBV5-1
ASSQQGVEAYNSPLH
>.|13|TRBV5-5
ASSLAPGTGNGYT
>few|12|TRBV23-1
ASSLVRGNQPQH
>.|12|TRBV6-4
ASSEGTYGYEQF
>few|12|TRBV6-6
ASLDGNTNYGYT
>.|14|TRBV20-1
SASIRAGASGSRYT
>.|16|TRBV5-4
ASSFRRLAGGQTDTQY
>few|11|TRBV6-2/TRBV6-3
ASSFQENTEAF
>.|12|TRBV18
ASSPPAGQETQY
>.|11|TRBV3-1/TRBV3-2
ASSQAPLRPQH
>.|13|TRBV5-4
ASSPDRDFGTEAF
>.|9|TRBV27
ASSLYREQF
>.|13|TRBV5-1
ASSVDRGLGETQY
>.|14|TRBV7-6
ASRAISGGDTDTQY
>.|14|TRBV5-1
ASSYKTGQSYNEQF
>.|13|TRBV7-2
ASSLETGGSQPQH